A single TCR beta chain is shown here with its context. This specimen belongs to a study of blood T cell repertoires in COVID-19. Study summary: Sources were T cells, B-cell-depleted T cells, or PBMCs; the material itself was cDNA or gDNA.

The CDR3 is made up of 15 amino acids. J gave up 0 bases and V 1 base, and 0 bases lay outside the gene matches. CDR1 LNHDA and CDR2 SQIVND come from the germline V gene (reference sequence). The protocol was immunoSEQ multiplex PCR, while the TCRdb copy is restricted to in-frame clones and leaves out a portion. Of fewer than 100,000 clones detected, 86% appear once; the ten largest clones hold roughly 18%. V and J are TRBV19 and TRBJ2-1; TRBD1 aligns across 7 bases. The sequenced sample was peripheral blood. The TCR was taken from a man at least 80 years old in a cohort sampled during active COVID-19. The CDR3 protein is CASSIAGGSYNEQFF. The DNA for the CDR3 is TGTGCCAGTAGTATAGCAGGGGGCTCCTACAATGAGCAGTTCTTC. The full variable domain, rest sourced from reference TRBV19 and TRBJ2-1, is DGGITQSPKYLFRKEGQNVTLSCEQNLNHDAMYWYRQDPGQGLRLIYYSQIVNDFQKGDIAEGYSVSREKKESFPLTVTSAQKNPTAFYLCASSIAGGSYNEQFFGPGTRLTVL.